This passage covers 12 T cell receptor beta chains from one sample sequenced in a study of human thymus T cells. The protocol was immunoSEQ multiplex PCR, while the TCRdb copy is restricted to in-frame clones and leaves out a portion. The sample comprises tens of thousands of clones, 94% of which are singletons, and about 0.12% rests with the top ten. The sample was blood. The receptors were sampled from a boy younger than two with a congenital heart defect but otherwise immunologically healthy.

The chain joins TRBV21-1 to TRBJ2-3. TRBV21-1 is assigned pseudogene status. This CDR3 is 15 amino acids long. The CDR3 loop reads CASSKGPRRTDTQYF. CDR3 DNA sequence: TGTGCCAGCAGCAAAGGGCCCAGACGCACAGATACGCAGTATTTT.

The chain employs TRBV6-1 and TRBJ2-3, with D unclear. There are 13 residues in the CDR3. The V and J ends lost 3 bases and 2 bases respectively, with 6 bases between them. Per the germline V gene, CDR1 is MNHNS and CDR2 is SASEGT. The CDR3 region is CASSDVNTDTQYF. CDR3 bases: TGTGCCAGCAGTGATGTTAACACAGATACGCAGTATTTT.

This chain connects TRBV7-9 to TRBJ1-2, with D possibly being TRBD1 (5 bases). Deletions cut 0 bases from V and 5 bases from J, with 13 bases between. Germline CDR1 reads SEHNR; CDR2 reads FQNEAQ (reference sequence). CDR3 length: 15 residues. The CDR3 bases are TGTGCCAGCAGCTTAGCCGACAGCCTCCCGTATGGCTACACCTTC. This sequence encodes CASSLADSLPYGYTF. Full variable domain (rest looked up from reference TRBV7-9 and TRBJ1-2): DTGVSQNPRHKITKRGQNVTFRCDPISEHNRLYWYRQTLGQGPEFLTYFQNEAQLEKSRLLSDRFSAERPKGSFSTLEIQRTEQGDSAMYLCASSLADSLPYGYTFGSGTRLTVV.

The chain combines TRBV10-3 with TRBJ2-2; weak D call: TRBD2 (5 bases). Germline V lookup: CDR1 ENHRY, CDR2 SYGVKD. The CDR3 has 14 amino acids. V dropped 3 bases and J dropped 4 bases, with 9 bases sitting between them. Here the CDR3 reads CAISDRRSTGELFF. The CDR3 DNA follows: TGTGCCATCAGTGACAGGAGGAGCACCGGGGAGCTGTTTTTT.

V gene TRBV18 combines with J gene TRBJ2-7; D may match TRBD1 or TRBD2 (10 bases each). Germline lookup yields CDR1 KGHSH and CDR2 LQKENI. The CDR3 has 21 residues. Trimming took 5 bases from V and 3 from J, leaving 35 bases between them. This CDR3 is CASSTIRDRGSGGPFDYEQYF. For the CDR3, the DNA is TGTGCCAGCTCAACAATCCGGGACAGGGGTAGCGGGGGGCCATTCGACTACGAGCAGTACTTC.

The chain combines TRBV19 with TRBJ2-1; the match to TRBD2 covers 13 bases. The germline V gene encodes CDR1 LNHDA and CDR2 SQIVND (reference sequence). V shed 7 bases, J shed 5 bases, and the junction held 11 bases outside the gene matches. The length of the CDR3 is 17 residues. In DNA, the CDR3 is TGTGCCAGTACAGGTTTGGGACTAGCGGGGATTAACAATGAGCAGTTCTTC. This sequence encodes CASTGLGLAGINNEQFF. The full variable domain, completed using reference TRBV19 and TRBJ2-1, is DGGITQSPKYLFRKEGQNVTLSCEQNLNHDAMYWYRQDPGQGLRLIYYSQIVNDFQKGDIAEGYSVSREKKESFPLTVTSAQKNPTAFYLCASTGLGLAGINNEQFFGPGTRLTVL.

The rearrangement uses TRBV4-1 and TRBJ2-7; 11 bases are a match to TRBD1. Germline CDR1 reads MGHRA; CDR2 reads YSYEKL. The CDR3 spans 13 residues. Trimming cost V 4 bases and J 5 bases; bases outside gene matches: 1. CDR3: CASSLGQGDEQYF. CDR3 DNA: TGCGCCAGCAGCCTGGGACAGGGGGACGAGCAGTACTTC.

V usage is TRBV10-3 and J usage is TRBJ2-7; the match to TRBD1 covers 7 bases. Germline loops: CDR1 ENHRY, CDR2 SYGVKD. The CDR3 covers 13 residues. V shed 10 bases and J 3 bases; nucleotides not matched to a gene: 9. The CDR3 nucleotides read TGTGCCAGTGGGAGACAGGGAGTCTACGAGCAGTACTTC. This translates into CASGRQGVYEQYF.

The rearrangement uses TRBV6-5 and TRBJ1-2, with D possibly being TRBD1 (5 bases). V gave up 6 bases and J gave up 8 bases, with 13 bases separating them. This CDR3 has 12 amino acids. Germline CDR1 and CDR2: MNHEY and SVGAGI. In nucleotides, the CDR3 is TGTGCCAGCAGCGCTTATTGGGGCGGCTACACCTTC. Its protein product is CASSAYWGGYTF.

The CDR3 region is CASSVGTVPNYGYTF. The CDR3, as DNA: TGTGCCAGCAGCGTGGGGACAGTGCCTAACTATGGCTACACCTTC. The rearrangement uses TRBV7-9 and TRBJ1-2; 7 positions match TRBD1. Trimming took 5 bases from V and 0 from J; bases not matched to a gene: 6. The CDR3 contains 15 residues. Germline values: CDR1 SEHNR, CDR2 FQNEAQ (reference sequence).

V is TRBV5-1 and J is TRBJ2-1, with 12 positions matching TRBD2. Germline CDR1 is SGHRS and CDR2 is YFSETQ. V shed 0 bases and J 9 bases; nucleotides not matched to a gene: 4. This CDR3 is 15 amino acids long. CDR3 sequence: CASSLETSGGGEQFF. The CDR3 coding sequence is TGCGCCAGCAGCTTGGAGACTAGCGGGGGAGGTGAGCAGTTCTTC.

The chain carries TRBV4-2 and TRBJ1-5, with TRBD1 as a possible D gene (5 bases). V lost 2 bases and J lost 0, with 8 bases in between. Germline V gene sequence: CDR1 LGHNA, CDR2 YNFKEQ. The CDR3 totals 15 residues. This CDR3 is CASSQLTDSNQPQHF. Here the CDR3 DNA reads TGTGCCAGCAGCCAATTGACAGATAGCAATCAGCCCCAGCATTTT.